These 21 T cell receptor beta chains were sequenced from one sample in a study of blood T cell repertoires in COVID-19. Method: immunoSEQ multiplex PCR; TCRdb's copy keeps in-frame clones and lacks some. The table includes fewer than 350,000 clones, roughly 86% detected once. The sample comprised PBMCs or T cells enriched from blood (not recorded which). All receptors derive from a woman aged 30 to 39 who had been exposed to COVID-19.

This clone was recorded once. V and J are TRBV28 and TRBJ2-7, with D unresolved. This CDR3 has 14 amino acids. Germline CDR1 and CDR2: MDHEN and SYDVKM. V was shortened by 6 bases and J by 2 bases, with 14 bases between the two germline ends. Here the CDR3 DNA reads TGTGCCAGCAGGCGACTCAACCTGGCCTACGAGCAGTACTTC. It yields the protein CASRRLNLAYEQYF. Full variable domain (remainder filled in from reference TRBV28 and TRBJ2-7): DVKVTQSSRYLVKRTGEKVFLECVQDMDHENMFWYRQDPGLGLRLIYFSYDVKMKEKGDIPEGYSVSREKKERFSLILESASTNQTSMYLCASRRLNLAYEQYFGPGTRLTVT.

This sequence joins TRBV5-4 and TRBJ2-3; 10 bases are a match to TRBD2. This CDR3 spans 17 amino acids. Germline-derived CDR1 and CDR2 are SGHNT and YYREEE (reference sequence). The V and J ends lost 1 base and 1 base, in that order; junction bases with no gene match: 6. The CDR3 sequence is CASSLSSGSRGTDTQYF. DNA for the CDR3: TGTGCCAGCAGCTTGTCTAGCGGGAGTCGGGGCACAGATACGCAGTATTTT.

A single count supports this clone. The V gene is TRBV6-5, the J gene TRBJ2-7, with 7 bases lining up with TRBD1. The CDR3 spans 13 residues. Unmatched junction bases numbered 4, after V lost 7 bases and J lost 1 base. Per the germline V gene, CDR1 is MNHEY and CDR2 is SVGAGI. In DNA, the CDR3 is TGTGCCAGCACCAGACAGGGTTCCTACGAGCAGTACTTC. Amino acids: CASTRQGSYEQYF.

V usage is TRBV6-5 and J usage is TRBJ2-3; tentatively, D is TRBD2 (6 bases). Germline CDR1 and CDR2: MNHEY and SVGAGI. The CDR3 runs 15 residues. V lost 5 bases and J 2 bases, leaving 14 bases between the germline ends. Here the CDR3 reads CASSSRDFPTDTQYF. DNA for the CDR3: TGTGCCAGCAGTAGCCGGGACTTTCCCACAGATACGCAGTATTTT.

V is TRBV5-1 and J is TRBJ2-1; unclear D gene. Trimming cost V 0 bases and J 4 bases, with 14 bases left between them. The germline V gene encodes CDR1 SGHRS and CDR2 YFSETQ. The CDR3 has 16 amino acids. CDR3 sequence: CASSLVGAPAYNEQFF. The CDR3 region has the DNA TGCGCCAGCAGCTTGGTTGGAGCTCCGGCTTACAATGAGCAGTTCTTC. Combining the CDR3 with reference TRBV5-1 and TRBJ2-1 gives the whole variable domain KAGVTQTPRYLIKTRGQQVTLSCSPISGHRSVSWYQQTPGQGLQFLFEYFSETQRNKGNFPGRFSGRQFSNSRSEMNVSTLELGDSALYLCASSLVGAPAYNEQFFGPGTRLTVL.

The genes are TRBV24-1 and TRBJ1-2; 9 bases are shared with TRBD1. This CDR3 is built from 14 residues. CDR1 and CDR2 (germline): KGHDR, SFDVKD. V dropped 7 bases and J dropped 4; count of bases not matched to a gene: 6. This chain's CDR3 is CATSPTGGGYGYTF. Written as DNA, the CDR3 is TGTGCCACCAGCCCAACAGGGGGCGGCTATGGCTACACCTTC.

The V and J genes are TRBV5-4 and TRBJ2-3; the D gene is possibly TRBD2 (6 bases). The V and J ends lost 4 bases and 1 base respectively, with 13 bases between them. Germline loops: CDR1 SGHNT, CDR2 YYREEE (reference sequence). The CDR3 is 15 amino acids. CDR3 bases: TGTGCCAGCAGCCCCCCCGGGAGAGGCACAGATACGCAGTATTTT. Protein product: CASSPPGRGTDTQYF. Full variable domain (rest looked up from reference TRBV5-4 and TRBJ2-3): ETGVTQSPTHLIKTRGQQVTLRCSSQSGHNTVSWYQQALGQGPQFIFQYYREEENGRGNFPPRFSGLQFPNYSSELNVNALELDDSALYLCASSPPGRGTDTQYFGPGTRLTVL.

The chain carries TRBV10-3 and TRBJ1-5, with TRBD1 identical over 7 bases. The V and J ends lost 10 bases and 5 bases, in that order; junction bases with no gene match: 8. The length of the CDR3 is 13 residues. Germline CDR1 ENHRY, CDR2 SYGVKD. The CDR3 spells CASTGVTDQPQHF. CDR3 DNA: TGTGCCAGTACAGGGGTCACCGATCAGCCCCAGCATTTT.

The J gene is TRBJ1-5, the V gene TRBV19; 10 positions agree with TRBD1. Unmatched junction bases numbered 11, after V lost 3 bases and J lost 6 bases. This CDR3 contains 17 residues. The V gene's germline CDR1 is LNHDA and CDR2 SQIVND (reference sequence). The CDR3, as DNA: TGTGCCAGTAGTATCACGGGACAGGGGTGGGCTTTTCAGCCCCAGCATTTT. Protein product: CASSITGQGWAFQPQHF.

This chain joins TRBV7-3 and TRBJ2-7, with 12 nucleotides matching TRBD2. The junction had 7 bases not matched to a gene; V was cut back by 3 bases and J by 4 bases. CDR3 length equals 16 residues. Germline assignment: CDR1 SGHTA and CDR2 FQGTGA. The CDR3 spells CASSLDGTSGLYEQYF. Written as DNA, the CDR3 is TGTGCCAGCAGCTTGGACGGGACTAGCGGGTTATACGAGCAGTACTTC.

The V call is TRBV3-1 (or the pseudogene TRBV3-2), the J call TRBJ2-7, with 10 nucleotides matching TRBD1. The CDR3 spans 13 residues. Unmatched junction bases numbered 6, after V lost 6 bases and J lost 7 bases. Germline V gene lookup returns CDR1 LGHDT and CDR2 YNNKEL (reference sequence). Here the CDR3 DNA reads TGTGCCAGCAGACGACAGGGGGCGGGGGAGCAGTACTTC. Translation: CASRRQGAGEQYF.

The chain links TRBV28 to TRBJ2-3, with D maybe TRBD2 (6 bases). From germline, CDR1 is MDHEN and CDR2 SYDVKM. The CDR3 is 19 amino acids. Trimming removed 4 bases at V and 0 bases at J, with 23 bases between. In DNA form, the CDR3 reads TGTGCCAGCAGTTCGGACGGGACTTGGGCAGAGTCTAGCACAGATACGCAGTATTTT. Its protein is CASSSDGTWAESSTDTQYF.

The V call is TRBV5-6, the J call TRBJ2-7; D might be TRBD1 (6 bases). The CDR3 contains 16 residues. V lost 0 bases to trimming and J lost 0 bases, with 13 bases between them. Germline CDR1 reads SGHDT; CDR2 reads YYEEEE. CDR3 in amino acids: CASSLAAGTTSYEQYF. CDR3 nucleotide sequence: TGTGCCAGCAGCTTGGCCGCAGGGACAACCTCCTACGAGCAGTACTTC.

V and J are TRBV10-2 and TRBJ2-7; tentatively, D is TRBD2 (5 bases). The V end was cut by 5 bases, the J end by 3 bases, with 17 bases between. The CDR3 covers 15 residues. Per germline, CDR1 WSHSY and CDR2 SAAADI. The CDR3 nucleotides are TGCGCCAGCAGTCCGGCGGGTCCCCCCCTCTACGAGCAGTACTTC. As protein: CASSPAGPPLYEQYF.

This clone was detected only a few times. The V gene is TRBV28, the J gene TRBJ1-5; TRBD1 matches at 10 bases. The germline V gene has CDR1 MDHEN and CDR2 SYDVKM. CDR3 length: 14 amino acids. The J segment lost 7 bases and the V segment lost 10 bases, leaving 10 bases of the junction unmatched. The CDR3 sequence is CATQEGQGRQPQHF. CDR3 DNA sequence: TGTGCCACTCAGGAGGGACAGGGGAGACAGCCCCAGCATTTT.

The chain carries TRBV25-1 and TRBJ2-3; 7 bases align to TRBD1. The CDR3 loop spans 13 amino acids. V shed 9 bases, J shed 1 base, and the junction held 4 bases outside the gene matches. The V gene's germline CDR1 is MGHDK and CDR2 SYGVNS. CDR3 protein: CASSGQGTDTQYF. CDR3 bases: TGTGCCAGTTCTGGACAGGGCACAGATACGCAGTATTTT.

This clone was observed a few times. This chain links TRBV5-4 with TRBJ1-4; D remains unclear. V lost 0 bases, J lost 5 bases, and 8 bases lay in between. CDR1 is SGHNT and CDR2 is YYREEE in the germline V gene (reference sequence). The CDR3 spans 14 residues. The CDR3 coding sequence is TGTGCCAGCAGCTTGGGCAGGCTCAATGAAAAACTGTTTTTT. The encoded protein is CASSLGRLNEKLFF.

The chain combines TRBV30 with TRBJ1-3, with 8 bases that match TRBD1. In germline, CDR1 is GTSNPN, CDR2 SVGIG (reference sequence). The CDR3 contains 12 residues. Trimming cost V 8 bases and J 9 bases; bases outside gene matches: 9. In nucleotides, the CDR3 is TGTGCCGGCGACAGGGGTGGGTTCACCATATATTTT. Translating gives CAGDRGGFTIYF.

This chain uses TRBV6-1 with TRBJ2-5, with 10 bases aligning to TRBD2. V shed 2 bases, J shed 6 bases, and the junction held 6 bases outside the gene matches. This CDR3 comprises 15 residues. The germline V gene encodes CDR1 MNHNS and CDR2 SASEGT. The CDR3 sequence is CASSESSGSTQTQYF. The CDR3 nucleotides are TGTGCCAGCAGTGAATCTAGCGGGAGTACACAGACCCAGTACTTC.

This chain links TRBV19 with TRBJ2-3; unclear D gene. The V end lost 7 bases, the J end lost 0 bases, and 8 bases lay between the germline ends. From germline, CDR1 is LNHDA and CDR2 SQIVND (reference sequence). The CDR3 length is 13 residues. The CDR3 nucleotides are TGTGCCAGTACAGCGCGTAGCACAGATACGCAGTATTTT. Translating gives CASTARSTDTQYF.

The chain employs TRBV29-1 and TRBJ2-1, with 7 bases lining up with TRBD1. V dropped 6 bases and J dropped 12; count of bases not matched to a gene: 11. Germline V gene sequence: CDR1 SQVTM, CDR2 ANQGSEA. The CDR3 has 12 amino acids. The CDR3 bases are TGCAGCGTGGACCGACAGGGAAGAGGGCAGTTCTTC. It encodes CSVDRQGRGQFF.